The rows below give T cell receptor beta chains drawn from one sample of a study of CD8 T cells in ankylosing spondylitis. Each CDR3 protein gets one entry after TCRdb re-called the 5' RACE reads with MiXCR. The repertoire holds some 63,000 distinct CDR3 sequences, with roughly 6.2% as singletons. Sequenced input: synovial fluid, either unsorted or a sorted T cell fraction (not recorded which). The receptors come from a male donor with ankylosing spondylitis. Each CDR3 is given with its conserved first and last residue. The order of the fields is D gene, J gene, V gene, clone size, CDR3 DNA, CDR3 protein. The D gene is left open where the match is weak. Size is stated for part of the rows, as once, few or many counts, or as a class when the clone is expanded.

>TRBD2|TRBJ2-1|TRBV20-1|many
TGCAGTGCAAAGCTAGCGGGAGGGGATGAGCAGTTCTTC
CSAKLAGGDEQFF
>-|TRBJ2-5|TRBV9|many
TGTGCCAGCAGCGTAGATCCCATGGTGCGAACGGAGACCCAGTACTTC
CASSVDPMVRTETQYF
>-|TRBJ1-5|TRBV28|many
TGTGCCAGCAGTTCAGAGGGTTACAGCAATCAGCCCCAGCATTTT
CASSSEGYSNQPQHF
>-|TRBJ1-4|TRBV10-3|-
TGTGCCATCAGTAGGCAGGCGGATGAAAAACTGTTTTTT
CAISRQADEKLFF
>TRBD1|TRBJ2-7|TRBV19|-
TGTGCCAGTAGTATCTGGACAGGGCCCACCCTCGAGCAGTACTTC
CASSIWTGPTLEQYF
>-|TRBJ2-7|TRBV7-2|few
TGTGCCAGCAGCCCAGGACTGGAACCCTCTTCCGAGCAGTACTTC
CASSPGLEPSSEQYF
>TRBD2|TRBJ2-5|TRBV20-1|many
TGCAGTGCTAGAGATCCAGGGCCTAGCGGGAGAGTCGGCCAAGAGACCCAGTACTTC
CSARDPGPSGRVGQETQYF
>-|TRBJ2-3|TRBV7-8|few
TGTGCCAGCAACTGGGGGCTAGCGGCCGGCACAGATACGCAGTATTTT
CASNWGLAAGTDTQYF
>-|TRBJ1-6|TRBV7-2|many
TGTGCCAGCAGCTTAGGAGGGCGCGTGAATTCACCCCTCCACTTT
CASSLGGRVNSPLHF
>-|TRBJ2-2|TRBV20-1|many
TGCAGTGCTAAGCGATTCACGAACACCGGGGAGCTGTTTTTT
CSAKRFTNTGELFF
>-|TRBJ1-5|TRBV20-1|-
TGCAGTGCTAGAGATACAGGCCGAATAAATCAGCCCCAGCATTTT
CSARDTGRINQPQHF
>TRBD2|TRBJ2-1|TRBV11-3|many
TGTGCCAGCAGCACCAGGTCAAGGGAGGGGAATGAGCAGTTCTTC
CASSTRSREGNEQFF
>TRBD1|TRBJ1-4|TRBV7-8|few
TGTGCCAGCAGCGCGTGGACAGGGGTCTTAACTAATGAAAAACTGTTTTTT
CASSAWTGVLTNEKLFF
>TRBD1|TRBJ1-4|TRBV20-1|-
TGCAGTGCTGGGGACAGCTGGGGGGAAAAACTGTTTTTT
CSAGDSWGEKLFF
>-|TRBJ2-7|TRBV12-5|many
TGTGCTAGTGGTTTGCAGGGCCGTGGCGAGCAGTACTTC
CASGLQGRGEQYF
>-|TRBJ2-1|TRBV4-1|-
TGCGCCAGCAGCCAAGAGGCGATTGGGTTTCGCGAGCAGTTCTTC
CASSQEAIGFREQFF
>-|TRBJ2-1|TRBV7-3|many
TGTGCCAGCAGCCTGGGGCCGGGTAACTCCTACAATGAGCAGTTCTTC
CASSLGPGNSYNEQFF
>TRBD2|TRBJ2-1|TRBV10-1|few
TGCGCCAGCAGTGAGGTGGGACTAGCGGGCTTGAGCTCCTACAATGAGCAGTTCTTC
CASSEVGLAGLSSYNEQFF
>TRBD1|TRBJ1-5|TRBV12-3/TRBV12-4|many
TGTGCCAGCAGAGACGGACAGGGGAGAGGGCAGCCCCAGCATTTT
CASRDGQGRGQPQHF
>TRBD2|TRBJ2-7|TRBV7-2|many
TGTGCCAGCAGCTTAGTATCGGCGGCCCCGGGGGGAGAGCAGTACTTC
CASSLVSAAPGGEQYF